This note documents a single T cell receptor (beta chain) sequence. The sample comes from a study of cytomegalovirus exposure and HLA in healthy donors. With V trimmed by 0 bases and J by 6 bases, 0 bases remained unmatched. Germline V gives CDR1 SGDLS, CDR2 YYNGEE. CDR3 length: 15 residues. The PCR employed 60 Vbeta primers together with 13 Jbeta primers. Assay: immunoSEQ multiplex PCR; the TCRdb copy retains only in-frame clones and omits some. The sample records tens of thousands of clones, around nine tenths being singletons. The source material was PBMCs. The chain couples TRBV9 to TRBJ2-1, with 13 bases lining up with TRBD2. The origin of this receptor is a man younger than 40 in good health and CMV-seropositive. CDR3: CASSVGTSGSNEQFF. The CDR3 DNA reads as TGTGCCAGCAGCGTAGGGACTAGCGGGAGCAATGAGCAGTTCTTC.